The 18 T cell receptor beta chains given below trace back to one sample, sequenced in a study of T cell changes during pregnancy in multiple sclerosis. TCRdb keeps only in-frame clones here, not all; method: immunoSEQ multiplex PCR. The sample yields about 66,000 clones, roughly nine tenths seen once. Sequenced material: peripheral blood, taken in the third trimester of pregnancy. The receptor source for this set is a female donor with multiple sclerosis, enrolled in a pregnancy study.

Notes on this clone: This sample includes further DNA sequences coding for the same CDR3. CDR3 residues: CASSWPYRVYGYTF. CDR3 DNA: TGTGCCAGCAGTTGGCCATACAGGGTCTATGGCTACACCTTC. The rearrangement links TRBV28 to TRBJ1-2, with D perhaps matching TRBD1 (6 bases). CDR3 length: 14 residues. Germline CDR1 and CDR2: MDHEN and SYDVKM. V was trimmed by 4 bases and J by 4 bases, leaving 13 bases between them.

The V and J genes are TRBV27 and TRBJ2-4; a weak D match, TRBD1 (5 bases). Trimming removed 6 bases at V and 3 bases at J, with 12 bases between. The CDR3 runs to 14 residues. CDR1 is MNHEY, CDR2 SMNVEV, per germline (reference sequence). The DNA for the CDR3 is TGTGCCAGCAGCCCTCAGGGCCACAAAAACATTCAGTACTTC. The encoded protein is CASSPQGHKNIQYF.

The CDR3 bases are TGTGCCTCCTCCCATCTAGAACTAACGCAGTACTTC. It specifies CASSHLELTQYF. V is TRBV11-2 and J is TRBJ2-7; unclear D gene. Germline CDR1 reads SGHAT; CDR2 reads FQNNGV. The CDR3 is 12 residues long. V gave up 11 bases and J gave up 9 bases, with 20 bases separating them.

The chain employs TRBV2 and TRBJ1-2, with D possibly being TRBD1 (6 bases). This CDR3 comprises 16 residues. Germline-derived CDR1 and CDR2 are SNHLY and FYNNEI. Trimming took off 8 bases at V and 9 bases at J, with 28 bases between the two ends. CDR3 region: CASEWTVGSGSGSYTF. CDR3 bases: TGTGCCAGCGAATGGACAGTAGGTTCGGGTTCTGGGAGCTACACCTTC.

The CDR3 nucleotides are TGTGCCACCACATATAGGGAACGACGGACATACAATGAGCAGTTCTTC. Its translation: CATTYRERRTYNEQFF. The V and J genes are TRBV6-6 and TRBJ2-1, with TRBD1 as a possible D gene (5 bases). Germline V CDR1 and CDR2: MNHNY, SVGAGI (reference sequence). This CDR3 comprises 16 residues. V lost 10 bases and J 4 bases, leaving 23 bases between the germline ends.

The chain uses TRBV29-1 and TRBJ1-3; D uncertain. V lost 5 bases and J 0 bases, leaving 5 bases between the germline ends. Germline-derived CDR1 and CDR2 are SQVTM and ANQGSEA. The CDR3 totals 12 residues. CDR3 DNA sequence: TGCAGCGTTACGGGCTCTGGAAACACCATATATTTT. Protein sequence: CSVTGSGNTIYF.

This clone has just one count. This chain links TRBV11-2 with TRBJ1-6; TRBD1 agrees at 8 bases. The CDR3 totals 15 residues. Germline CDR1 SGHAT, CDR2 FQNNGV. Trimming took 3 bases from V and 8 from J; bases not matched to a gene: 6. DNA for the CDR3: TGTGCCAGCAGCTTGGGGACAGGATATTATTCACCCCTCCACTTT. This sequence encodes CASSLGTGYYSPLHF.

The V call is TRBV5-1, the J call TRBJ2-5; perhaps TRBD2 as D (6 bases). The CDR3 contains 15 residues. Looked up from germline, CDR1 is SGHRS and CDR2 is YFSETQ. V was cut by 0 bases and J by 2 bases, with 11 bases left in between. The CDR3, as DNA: TGCGCCAGCAGCTTGGGGGCGGGGCGGCAAGAGACCCAGTACTTC. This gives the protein CASSLGAGRQETQYF.

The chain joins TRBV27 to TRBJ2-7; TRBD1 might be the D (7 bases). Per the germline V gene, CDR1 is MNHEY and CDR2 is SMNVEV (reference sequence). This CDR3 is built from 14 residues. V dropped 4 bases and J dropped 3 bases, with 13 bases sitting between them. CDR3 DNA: TGTGCCAGCAGTTGGCAGGGGGGTAACTACGAGCAGTACTTC. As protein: CASSWQGGNYEQYF.

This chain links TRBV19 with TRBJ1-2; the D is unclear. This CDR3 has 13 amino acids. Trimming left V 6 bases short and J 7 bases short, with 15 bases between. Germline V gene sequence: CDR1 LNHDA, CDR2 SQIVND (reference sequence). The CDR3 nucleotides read TGTGCCAGTAGGACCCGAGGACTGGTTGGCTACACCTTC. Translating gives CASRTRGLVGYTF. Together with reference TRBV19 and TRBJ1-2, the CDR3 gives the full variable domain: DGGITQSPKYLFRKEGQNVTLSCEQNLNHDAMYWYRQDPGQGLRLIYYSQIVNDFQKGDIAEGYSVSREKKESFPLTVTSAQKNPTAFYLCASRTRGLVGYTFGSGTRLTVV.

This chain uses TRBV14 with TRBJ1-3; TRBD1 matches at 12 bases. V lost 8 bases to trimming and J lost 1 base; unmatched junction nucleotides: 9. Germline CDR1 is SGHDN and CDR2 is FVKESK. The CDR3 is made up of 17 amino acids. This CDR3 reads CASGDRGPKSSGNTIYF. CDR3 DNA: TGTGCCAGCGGGGACAGGGGGCCGAAGTCATCTGGAAACACCATATATTTT.

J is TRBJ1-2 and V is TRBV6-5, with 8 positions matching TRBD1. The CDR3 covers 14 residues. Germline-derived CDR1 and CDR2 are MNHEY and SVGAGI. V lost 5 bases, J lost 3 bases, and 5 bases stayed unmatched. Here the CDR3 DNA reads TGTGCCAGCAGTACACGACAGGGGCACTATGGCTACACCTTC. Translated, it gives CASSTRQGHYGYTF.

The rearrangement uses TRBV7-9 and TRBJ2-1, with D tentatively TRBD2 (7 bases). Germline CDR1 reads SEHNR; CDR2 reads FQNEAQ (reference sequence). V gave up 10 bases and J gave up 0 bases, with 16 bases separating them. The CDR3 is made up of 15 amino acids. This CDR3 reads CATRRGGHSYNEQFF. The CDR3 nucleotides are TGTGCCACCAGGAGGGGGGGCCACTCCTACAATGAGCAGTTCTTC.

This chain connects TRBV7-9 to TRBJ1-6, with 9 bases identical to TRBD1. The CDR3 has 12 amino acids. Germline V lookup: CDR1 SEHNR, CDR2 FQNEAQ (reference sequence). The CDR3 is CVSGTGFSPLHF. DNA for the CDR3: TGTGTCTCGGGGACAGGGTTTTCACCCCTCCACTTT.

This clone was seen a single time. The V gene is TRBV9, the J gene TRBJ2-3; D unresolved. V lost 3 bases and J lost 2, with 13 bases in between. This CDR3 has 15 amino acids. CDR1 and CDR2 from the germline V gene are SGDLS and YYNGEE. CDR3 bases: TGTGCCAGCAGCGGATTAGCAACCTCCACAGATACGCAGTATTTT. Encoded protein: CASSGLATSTDTQYF.

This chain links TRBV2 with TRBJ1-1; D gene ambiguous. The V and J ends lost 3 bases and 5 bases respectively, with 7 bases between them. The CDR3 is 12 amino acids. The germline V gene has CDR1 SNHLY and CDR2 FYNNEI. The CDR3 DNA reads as TGTGCCAGCAGTGAGTTTAGTACTGAAGCTTTCTTT. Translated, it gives CASSEFSTEAFF.

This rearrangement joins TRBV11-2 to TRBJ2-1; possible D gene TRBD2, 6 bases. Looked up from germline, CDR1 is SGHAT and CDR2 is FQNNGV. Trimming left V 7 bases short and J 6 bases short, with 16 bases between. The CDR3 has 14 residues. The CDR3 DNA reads TGTGCCAGCACCTTGGGGGGACGGATCAATGAGCAGTTCTTC. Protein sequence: CASTLGGRINEQFF.

Here the CDR3 reads CASSVGANTEAFF. For the CDR3, the DNA is TGTGCCAGCAGCGTCGGAGCAAACACTGAAGCTTTCTTT. The rearrangement links TRBV9 to TRBJ1-1; no clear D. The CDR3 runs 13 residues. V gave up 2 bases and J gave up 2 bases, with 7 bases separating them. Germline loops: CDR1 SGDLS, CDR2 YYNGEE.